This TCR beta chain emerged from a study of blood T cell repertoires in COVID-19 (dated by TCRdb to 2020 to 2021). Looking at the study overall: Samples covering the acute and convalescent phases of COVID-19 were provided by collaborators in the United States, Italy and Spain. The repertoires were released in a freely available public database meant as a resource for research on the immune response to SARS-CoV-2. Subjects who had been exposed to COVID-19, were actively infected with it, or had recovered from it provided the deeply sampled blood TCRbeta repertoires that made up the dataset. Where available, HLA class I and class II types were taken from metadata supplied by the sample provider and were not determined by assay-based typing. Samples came from the ongoing ImmuneRACE study (first 160 participants) plus 1,254 subjects from 6 global collaborators. The prospective study material was composed of cDNA or gDNA derived from T cells, B-cell-depleted T cells, or PBMCs. Sample metadata almost always included a de-identified subject ID, COVID-19 status, age in years and sex.

The collaborating institutions used their own protocols to collect whole blood in K2EDTA tubes. For TCRbeta analysis, collaborators shipped samples as frozen whole blood, isolated PBMCs, or DNA extracted from either of those sample types. What the work shows at the level of the full study, not this receptor alone: The amount of clinical and demographic metadata varied by source and participant and was provided uncurated.

The CDR3 sequence holds 15 residues, the cysteine and phenylalanine included. The sequence is cut down to CDR3 DNA, 45 bases in frame from base 1. V is pruned by 1 base and J by 2 bases, leaving 2 bases of the junction without a gene match. For CDR1 and CDR2, the germline V gene lists SGHTA and FQGTGA. On this clone: Its antigen remains unidentified. No base-level quality is on record; no much larger clone is a single base apart.

TCRbeta CDR3 regions were amplified from genomic DNA by means of the immunoSEQ Assay, a bias-controlled multiplex PCR. Per the authors' processing: Within the assay, amplification of reference gene primers was used to estimate how many nucleated cells each sample contained. Sequence reads were collapsed and filtered to measure the absolute abundance of every unique TCRbeta CDR3 rearrangement. Productive Simpson clonality was computed per sample as the square root of Simpson's diversity index over productive rearrangements. TCRdb obtained this table from immuneACCESS and retained in-frame rearrangements with V and J assigned. These tables miss some clones; where compared with another copy, unresolved V genes account for less than half of the shortfall, and the remainder is unexplained. The DNA was the basis for D and trimming; V, J and clone size are from that table. The sample profile shows over 90,000 clones; about 80% of them were found once. The leading ten clones occupy roughly 13% of the sample.

The sequenced material came from peripheral blood. The chain links TRBV7-3 with TRBJ2-1; the central 7 bases match TRBD1. The TCR originated in a human donor in a cohort sampled during active or convalescent COVID-19. Here is the DNA: TGTGCCAGCAGCTTAATGGGACAGACCTACAATGAGCAGTTCTTC. This sequence encodes CASSLMGQTYNEQFF.